This T cell receptor (beta chain) came from a study of identical twins' blood T cells. Findings and limits, study-wide: Twins reportedly had markedly more similar V usage than unrelated donors, even among out-of-frame TCRbeta clonotypes. Mainly, cloneset size products determined shared clonotypes, twins included. Each donor's most abundant TCRbeta clonotypes shared more CDR3 sequences with her twin than unrelated donors.

Original processing methods: Per-library CDR3 reads ranged 2.2 to 3.6 million; clonotypes, ~85,000 to ~550,000. One entry per CDR3 protein, called by TCRdb with MiXCR from the 5' RACE reads. These V and J calls derive from TCRdb rather than the authors' analysis. The sample holds some 1,300 distinct CDR3 sequences, 84% seen once. About this clonotype itself: Its antigen is unidentified.

V was clipped by 6 bases and J by 8 bases, with 17 bases between them. Germline CDR1 MNHEY, CDR2 SVGEGT. This CDR3 region has 14 residues. The sample consisted of PBMCs. The TCR originated in a woman aged 18-50 years in good health. V is TRBV6-2 or TRBV6-3 and J is TRBJ2-1; D possibly corresponds to TRBD2 (6 bases). The CDR3 sequence is CASRRGARGHEQFF. CDR3 nucleotide sequence: TGTGCCAGCAGACGAGGGGCGCGGGGCCATGAGCAGTTCTTC.